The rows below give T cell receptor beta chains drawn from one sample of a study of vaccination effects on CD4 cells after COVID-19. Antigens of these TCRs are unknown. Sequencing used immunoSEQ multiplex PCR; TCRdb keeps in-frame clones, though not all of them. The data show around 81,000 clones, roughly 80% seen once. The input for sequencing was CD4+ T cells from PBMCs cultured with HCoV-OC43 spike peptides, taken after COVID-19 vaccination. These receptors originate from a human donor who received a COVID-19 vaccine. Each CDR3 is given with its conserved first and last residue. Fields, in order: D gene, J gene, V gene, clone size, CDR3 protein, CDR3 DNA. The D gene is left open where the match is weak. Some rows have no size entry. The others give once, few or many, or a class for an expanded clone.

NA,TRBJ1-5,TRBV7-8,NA,CASSLGRDPNQPQHF,TGTGCCAGCAGCTTAGGCAGGGACCCCAATCAGCCCCAGCATTTT
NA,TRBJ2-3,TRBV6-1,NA,CASSEGPRKSTQYF,TGTGCCAGCAGTGAAGGGCCCCGTAAGAGTACGCAGTATTTT
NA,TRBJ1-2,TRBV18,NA,CASSPRQEDFYGYTF,TGTGCCAGCTCACCTCGACAGGAAGATTTCTATGGCTACACCTTC
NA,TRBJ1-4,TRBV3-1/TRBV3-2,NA,CASSRGEKLFF,TGTGCCAGCAGCCGAGGTGAAAAACTGTTTTTT
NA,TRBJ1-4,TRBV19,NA,CASRPDATNEKLFF,TGTGCCAGTAGACCAGACGCAACTAATGAAAAACTGTTTTTT
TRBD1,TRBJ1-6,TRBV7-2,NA,CASSSRQGADYNSPLHF,TGTGCCAGCAGCTCAAGACAGGGGGCGGACTATAATTCACCCCTCCACTTT
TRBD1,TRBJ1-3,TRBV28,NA,CASTLGQGVGNTIYF,TGTGCCAGCACCTTAGGACAGGGGGTAGGAAACACCATATATTTT
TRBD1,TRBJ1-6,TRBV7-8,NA,CASNKIRGRAYNSPLHF,TGTGCCAGCAACAAAATCAGGGGGCGCGCCTATAATTCACCCCTCCACTTT
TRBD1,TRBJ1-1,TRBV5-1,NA,CASSIQGQGLGMNTEAFF,TGCGCCAGCAGCATCCAAGGACAGGGGCTTGGTATGAACACTGAAGCTTTCTTT
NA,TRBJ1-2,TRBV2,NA,CASRSRLGIYGYTF,TGTGCCAGCAGGAGCAGACTCGGGATCTATGGCTACACCTTC
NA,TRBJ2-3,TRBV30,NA,CAWSSGTDTQYF,TGTGCCTGGAGCTCAGGGACGGATACGCAGTATTTT
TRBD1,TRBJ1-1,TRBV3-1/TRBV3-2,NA,CASSSTGGDTEAFF,TGTGCCAGCAGCTCGACAGGGGGTGACACTGAAGCTTTCTTT
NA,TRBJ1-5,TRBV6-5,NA,CASRRRAETNQPQHF,TGTGCCAGCAGGAGGAGGGCGGAGACTAATCAGCCCCAGCATTTT
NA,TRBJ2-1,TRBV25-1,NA,CASSESSGVSYNEQFF,TGTGCCAGCAGTGAGTCATCGGGGGTTAGCTACAATGAGCAGTTCTTC
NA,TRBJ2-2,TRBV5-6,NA,CASSLLGRVESGELFF,TGTGCCAGCAGCTTGCTGGGCAGGGTTGAATCCGGGGAGCTGTTTTTT
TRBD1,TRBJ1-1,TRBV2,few,CASRPTGGETEAFF,TGTGCCAGCAGACCTACAGGGGGAGAAACTGAAGCTTTCTTT
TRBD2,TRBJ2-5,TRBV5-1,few,CASRNSGGPEETQYF,TGCGCCAGCAGAAATAGCGGGGGGCCAGAAGAGACCCAGTACTTC
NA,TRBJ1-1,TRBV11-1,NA,CASSLPQGERTEAFF,TGTGCCAGCAGCCTACCGCAGGGAGAAAGGACTGAAGCTTTCTTT
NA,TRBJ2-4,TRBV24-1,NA,CATSTDKNIQYF,TGTGCCACCTCTACGGACAAAAACATTCAGTACTTC
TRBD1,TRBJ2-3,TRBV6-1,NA,CASSNTRTGGDTQYF,TGTGCCAGCAGTAACACCCGGACAGGGGGGGATACGCAGTATTTT
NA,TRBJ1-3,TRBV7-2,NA,CASSPREVKTGNTIYF,TGTGCCAGCAGCCCCCGTGAAGTCAAGACTGGAAACACCATATATTTT
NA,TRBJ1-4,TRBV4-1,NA,CASSQDPRGFNEKLFF,TGCGCCAGCAGCCAAGATCCAAGAGGGTTTAATGAAAAACTGTTTTTT